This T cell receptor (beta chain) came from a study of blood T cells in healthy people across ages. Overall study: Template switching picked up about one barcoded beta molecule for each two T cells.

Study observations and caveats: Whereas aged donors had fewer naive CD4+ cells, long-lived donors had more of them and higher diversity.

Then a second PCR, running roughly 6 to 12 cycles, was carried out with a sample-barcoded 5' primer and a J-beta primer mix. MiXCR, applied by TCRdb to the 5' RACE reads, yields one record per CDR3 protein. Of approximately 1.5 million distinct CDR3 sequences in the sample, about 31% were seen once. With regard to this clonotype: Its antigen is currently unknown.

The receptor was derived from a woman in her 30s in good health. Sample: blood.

CDR3 coding DNA: TGTGCCAGCAGTTCCCGCCTCGGGACTCCTGAAGCTTTCTTT. Encoded protein: CASSSRLGTPEAFF. The chain has TRBV27 and TRBJ1-1, with D perhaps matching TRBD1 (5 bases). V was cut by 4 bases and J by 6 bases, with 15 bases left in between. The germline V gene has CDR1 MNHEY and CDR2 SMNVEV (reference sequence). The CDR3 has 14 residues.